This entry features one T cell receptor (beta chain) sequence. Its antigen is currently unknown. This sample was taken from a study of T cell responses to AZD1222 COVID-19 vaccine. Study results and limitations: Rises in breadth and depth of Spike-specific TCRs came after two AZD1222 doses. Reports indicate that nearly half of spike-specific TCRs are directed at unmutated variant regions.

With V trimmed by 9 bases and J by 7 bases, 10 bases remained unmatched. Germline lookup yields CDR1 KGHDR and CDR2 SFDVKD. The length of the CDR3 is 14 residues. TCRdb's copy holds only in-frame clones and misses some; the assay was immunoSEQ multiplex PCR. The table lists 50,000 to 75,000 clones, 85% to 90% of them singletons. This chain connects TRBV24-1 to TRBJ2-1, with TRBD2 identical over 8 bases. The material was peripheral blood, obtained 28 days after the second AZD1222 dose. This receptor was taken from an adult who received the AZD1222 COVID-19 vaccine. CDR3 in amino acids: CATAAGGAENEQFF. In DNA, the CDR3 is TGTGCCACCGCTGCGGGGGGTGCGGAGAATGAGCAGTTCTTC.